This TCR beta chain was identified in a study of OX40 agonist ivuxolimab in advanced cancers. This clone is medium-sized. TCRdb's table, derived via immunoSEQ multiplex PCR, lists solely in-frame clones and lacks some. The sample consists of 60,000 to 65,000 clones, 80% to 90% of them appearing once. This CDR3 has 12 residues. J was trimmed by 6 bases and V by 6 bases; bases with no gene match: 5. Germline V gives CDR1 WNHNN, CDR2 SYGVQD (reference sequence). The specimen comprised CD4+ or CD8+ T cells sorted from blood, sampled in a trial of the OX40 agonist ivuxolimab. The sequence was collected from an adult with an advanced solid tumor such as melanoma, head and neck, liver or kidney cancer. J is TRBJ2-7 and V is TRBV10-1; 7 bases agree with TRBD2. CDR3 DNA sequence: TGCGCCAGCAGCGTACGCGGGGGCGAGCAGTACTTC. Amino acid sequence: CASSVRGGEQYF.